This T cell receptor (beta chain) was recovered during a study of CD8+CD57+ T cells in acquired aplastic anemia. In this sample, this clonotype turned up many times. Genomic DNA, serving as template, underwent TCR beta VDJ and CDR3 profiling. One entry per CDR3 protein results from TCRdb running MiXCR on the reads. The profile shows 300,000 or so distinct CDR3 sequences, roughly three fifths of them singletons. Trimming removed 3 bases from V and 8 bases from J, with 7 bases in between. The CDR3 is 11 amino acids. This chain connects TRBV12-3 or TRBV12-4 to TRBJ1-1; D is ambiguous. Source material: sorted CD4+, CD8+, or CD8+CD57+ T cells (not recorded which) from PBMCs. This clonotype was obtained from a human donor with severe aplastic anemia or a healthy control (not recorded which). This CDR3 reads CASSLNGEAFF. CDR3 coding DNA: TGTGCCAGCAGTTTGAACGGAGAAGCTTTCTTT.